This TCR beta chain was identified during a study of blood T cell repertoires in COVID-19. The CDR3 is 13 amino acids. Germline-derived CDR1 and CDR2 are SGHTA and FQGNSA. The V end lost 5 bases, the J end lost 8 bases, and 13 bases lay between the germline ends. Source study methods: Estimation of nucleated cell counts relied on the amplification of reference gene primers. Some clones are missing from TCRdb's copy, which holds only in-frame ones; the method was immunoSEQ multiplex PCR. The V and J calls and clone size come from that table; D and trimming were worked out from the DNA. The data contain 200,000 to 250,000 clones, 81% of them seen just once; the ten biggest clones take up approximately 9%. All enrollees were about 18 to 90 years old and from fewer than 30 US areas. Participants' own reports of clinical history determined their cohort assignment.

Sequenced: PBMCs or T cells enriched from blood (not recorded which). The TCR comes from a woman aged 50 to 60 with acute COVID-19. This chain uses TRBV7-2 with TRBJ2-1, with D possibly TRBD2 on 6 matching bases. Written as DNA, the CDR3 is TGTGCCAGCAGCAAGCGGGCATGGGATGAGCAGTTCTTC. It is translated as CASSKRAWDEQFF.